Here is one T cell receptor beta chain with its context. Antigen: not known. The data derive from a study of blood T cells in healthy people across ages. Study-level findings and limits: Comparison with aged donors showed that long-lived donors had more naive CD4+ cells and higher diversity.

A second PCR, run for about 7 to 12 cycles, used a sample-barcoded 5' primer plus a J-beta primer mix. Each sample provided no less than 2.5 million CDR3-containing paired-end reads. One entry per CDR3 protein results from TCRdb running MiXCR on the 5' RACE reads. The repertoire consists of around 1.7 million distinct CDR3 sequences, with roughly 30% occurring once and the leading ten covering 7.7%. Every donor provided around 9.5 milliliters of peripheral blood. V was clipped by 0 bases and J by 10 bases; unmatched bases: 8. Germline V gene lookup returns CDR1 SGHRS and CDR2 YFSETQ. The length of the CDR3 is 15 residues.

The sequence derives from a young woman in good health. The sequenced sample was blood. V is TRBV5-1 and J is TRBJ2-1, with 9 bases fitting TRBD1. The CDR3 sequence: CASSLGTGAFGEQFF. DNA of the CDR3: TGCGCCAGCAGCTTGGGGACAGGGGCTTTCGGAGAGCAGTTCTTC. Based on the CDR3 plus reference TRBV5-1 and TRBJ2-1, the full variable domain is KAGVTQTPRYLIKTRGQQVTLSCSPISGHRSVSWYQQTPGQGLQFLFEYFSETQRNKGNFPGRFSGRQFSNSRSEMNVSTLELGDSALYLCASSLGTGAFGEQFFGPGTRLTVL.